These 14 T cell receptor beta chains originate from one sample sequenced in a study of early T cells in non-severe SARS-CoV-2 infection. MiXCR, run by TCRdb on the 5' RACE reads, gives a single entry per CDR3 protein. The data show roughly 81,000 distinct CDR3 sequences, around 10% seen once. The material sequenced was whole blood. The receptors shown here come from an adult who was a healthcare worker with PCR-confirmed SARS-CoV-2 infection or an uninfected control (not recorded which).

V is TRBV3-1 and J is TRBJ2-1, with TRBD2 identical over 10 bases. J gave up 8 bases and V 2 bases, and 3 bases lay outside the gene matches. The CDR3 runs 14 residues. CDR1 and CDR2 (germline): LGHDT, YNNKEL (reference sequence). For the CDR3, the DNA is TGTGCCAGCAGCCAACGCGGGACTAGCGATGAGCAGTTCTTC. Translating gives CASSQRGTSDEQFF.

This clonotype showed up many times. The chain has TRBV5-1 and TRBJ2-7, with 10 bases identical to TRBD1. CDR3 size: 14 residues. V shed 4 bases, J shed 6 bases, and the junction held 7 bases outside the gene matches. Germline CDR1 SGHRS, CDR2 YFSETQ. CDR3 sequence reads: CASSTGQGSGEQYF. The CDR3 region has the DNA TGCGCCAGCAGCACGGGACAGGGGTCAGGCGAGCAGTACTTC. The variable domain in full, with the rest retrieved from reference TRBV5-1 and TRBJ2-7, is KAGVTQTPRYLIKTRGQQVTLSCSPISGHRSVSWYQQTPGQGLQFLFEYFSETQRNKGNFPGRFSGRQFSNSRSEMNVSTLELGDSALYLCASSTGQGSGEQYFGPGTRLTVT.

The chain carries TRBV5-1 and TRBJ2-7, with unresolved D. The V end lost 4 bases, the J end lost 0 bases, and 11 bases lay between the germline ends. Germline CDR1 and CDR2: SGHRS and YFSETQ. The CDR3 is 14 residues long. The DNA of the CDR3 is TGCGCCAGCAGCCCTAGACCGAACTCCTACGAGCAGTACTTC. Residues: CASSPRPNSYEQYF.

This clonotype was observed at least ten times. The rearrangement links TRBV5-1 to TRBJ1-6; D is perhaps TRBD1 (6 bases). The CDR3 extends over 16 amino acids. Trimming removed 5 bases from V and 4 bases from J, with 16 bases in between. In germline, CDR1 is SGHRS, CDR2 YFSETQ. The CDR3 reads CASRRDQGKYNSPLHF. CDR3 DNA sequence: TGCGCCAGCAGACGAGACCAGGGGAAGTATAATTCACCCCTCCACTTT.

This clonotype was detected only a few times. The rearrangement joins TRBV12-3 or TRBV12-4 to TRBJ2-7, with D possibly TRBD2 on 6 matching bases. The CDR3 length is 13 residues. V was cut by 6 bases and J by 2 bases, with 11 bases left in between. The CDR3: CASSAGRTYEQYF. CDR3 coding DNA: TGTGCCAGCAGCGCCGGGAGAACCTACGAGCAGTACTTC.

This rearrangement joins TRBV29-1 to TRBJ1-1; D remains unclear. Deletions cut 4 bases from V and 5 bases from J, with 11 bases between. CDR3 length: 12 amino acids. Per germline, CDR1 SQVTM and CDR2 ANQGSEA. DNA for the CDR3: TGCAGCGTTGGGTCGGCAGCAACTGAAGCTTTCTTT. This encodes CSVGSAATEAFF.

This clonotype was detected many times. V gene TRBV12-3 or TRBV12-4 combines with J gene TRBJ1-2; D gene unclear. The CDR3 extends over 12 amino acids. V lost 2 bases to trimming and J lost 8 bases, with 9 bases between them. The CDR3 sequence is CASSLMERGYTF. CDR3 nucleotides: TGTGCCAGCAGTTTAATGGAGCGCGGCTACACCTTC.

This clonotype turned up a few times. This chain connects TRBV6-5 to TRBJ2-6; D is perhaps TRBD2 (6 bases). The CDR3 covers 17 residues. V shed 1 base and J shed 0 bases, with 10 bases lying between them. Germline V gene lookup returns CDR1 MNHEY and CDR2 SVGAGI. For the CDR3, the DNA is TGTGCCAGCAGTTACTTGGAGGGTCTCTCTGGGGCCAACGTCCTGACTTTC. It is translated as CASSYLEGLSGANVLTF.

The rearrangement links TRBV28 to TRBJ1-1, with TRBD1 as a possible D gene (6 bases). Per the germline V gene, CDR1 is MDHEN and CDR2 is SYDVKM. The CDR3 runs 15 residues. V lost 0 bases and J lost 4, with 12 bases in between. Here the CDR3 reads CASSLWGAAFTEAFF. CDR3 coding DNA: TGTGCCAGCAGTTTATGGGGGGCGGCTTTCACTGAAGCTTTCTTT.

This chain connects TRBV13 to TRBJ1-1; D unclear. The CDR3 loop spans 12 amino acids. Trimming pared 2 bases from V and 3 bases from J, leaving 4 bases between. Germline lookup yields CDR1 PRHDT and CDR2 FYEKMQ (reference sequence). The CDR3 here is CASSLRDTEAFF. The DNA of the CDR3 is TGTGCCAGCAGCTTACGGGACACTGAAGCTTTCTTT.

This clonotype was recorded many times. This sequence joins TRBV28 and TRBJ1-1, with D unclear. CDR1 and CDR2 (germline): MDHEN, SYDVKM. CDR3 length equals 12 residues. Trimming left V 3 bases short and J 10 bases short, with 12 bases between. Written as DNA, the CDR3 is TGTGCCAGCAGTTTTCGTGGAACCCCAGCTTTCTTT. Translating it yields CASSFRGTPAFF.

In this sample, this clonotype turned up a few times. The genes are TRBV12-3 or TRBV12-4 and TRBJ2-1; D is unresolved. V was shortened by 6 bases and J by 9 bases, with 21 bases between the two germline ends. The CDR3 covers 15 residues. CDR3 region: CASSISLDVGPEQFF. The CDR3 DNA follows: TGTGCCAGCAGCATAAGTTTGGATGTTGGACCTGAGCAGTTCTTC.

This clonotype occurred many times. The chain combines TRBV5-5 with TRBJ1-5, with a possible D match to TRBD1 (5 bases). Trimming cost V 4 bases and J 0 bases, with 11 bases left between them. The CDR3 spans 15 residues. Germline V gives CDR1 SGHKS, CDR2 YYEKEE (reference sequence). The CDR3 loop is CASSLTEYSNQPQHF. The CDR3 coding sequence is TGTGCCAGCAGCCTGACAGAGTATAGCAATCAGCCCCAGCATTTT.

Many counts were recorded for this clonotype. The chain recombines TRBV6-6 with TRBJ2-7, with 10 bases lining up with TRBD1. This CDR3 region has 15 residues. V trimming: 0 bases; J trimming: 5 bases; junction bases outside the gene matches: 4. Germline values: CDR1 MNHNY, CDR2 SVGAGI (reference sequence). CDR3 nucleotides: TGTGCCAGCAGTTACTCGGGGACAGGGGCCAACGAGCAGTACTTC. Amino acids: CASSYSGTGANEQYF.